This TCR beta chain was obtained from a study of T cells expressing NK-cell markers. Whole-study context: It was sorted CD3+CD56+NKG2C+, CD3+CD56+NKG2C- and CD3+CD56-NKG2C+ T cells that supplied the TCR beta repertoires. Among eight sequenced donors, seven carried HCMV seropositivity while one was seronegative.

As regards this clonotype: What it binds is not known.

Findings of the study overall: CD8+ T cells in roughly six donors included dominant NKG2C+ clonotypes at 1.0-7.0%.

The CDR3 contains 17 residues. From germline, CDR1 is SGHAT and CDR2 FQNNGV. For TCR beta, cDNA was produced by 5'RACE template switching with UMIs. Following a re-call of the 5' RACE reads, TCRdb has one entry per CDR3 protein and lacks DNA. The repertoire table contains approximately 440,000 distinct CDR3 sequences. This chain links TRBV11-2 with TRBJ1-1; as DNA is missing, the TRBD1 call by TCRdb cannot be tested. The TCR sequence derives from a woman in her forties or fifties in good health. Input material: blood T cells: a sorted CD56 or NKG2C T cell subset, CD4+ or CD8+ T cells, or bulk PBMC T cells (not recorded which). The CDR3 reads CASSFRQGVPMNTEAFF. The variable domain in full, completed from reference TRBV11-2 and TRBJ1-1, reads EAGVAQSPRYKIIEKRQSVAFWCNPISGHATLYWYQQILGQGPKLLIQFQNNGVVDDSQLPKDRFSAERLKGVDSTLKIQPAKLEDSAVYLCASSFRQGVPMNTEAFFGQGTRLTVV.